Below, 14 T cell receptor beta chains from the same sample are listed, as sequenced in a study of T-cell reconstitution after alpha-beta-depleted transplantation in children. TCRbeta library preparation incorporated unique molecular identifiers. TCRdb recomputed calls from the PCR reads with MiXCR, one row per CDR3 protein. The sample has around 480,000 distinct CDR3 sequences, approximately 29% seen once. Sequenced here: PBMCs from the stem cell graft donor, sampled from the stem cell graft. The receptors stem from a human donor who donated a stem cell graft to a child with aplastic anemia.

The CDR3: CASRPGQGVGGNQPQHF. CDR3 sequence (DNA): TGTGCCAGCAGACCGGGACAGGGGGTTGGGGGCAATCAGCCCCAGCATTTT. V gene TRBV27 combines with J gene TRBJ1-5; 11 nucleotides agree with TRBD1. The V gene end was trimmed by 6 bases and the J gene end by 2 bases; junction bases not matched to a gene: 9. The V gene's germline CDR1 is MNHEY and CDR2 SMNVEV (reference sequence). The CDR3 consists of 17 residues.

V and J are TRBV20-1 and TRBJ2-7; D unclear. The CDR3 covers 14 residues. Germline CDR1 and CDR2: DFQATT and SNEGSKA (reference sequence). Trimming left V 2 bases short and J 2 bases short, with 13 bases between. This CDR3 is CSARPVTIAYEQYF. The CDR3 bases are TGCAGTGCTAGACCCGTAACAATAGCCTACGAGCAGTACTTC.

This clonotype was counted only a few times. This chain joins TRBV12-3 or TRBV12-4 and TRBJ2-6, with a tentative D call TRBD1 (5 bases). This CDR3 has 15 amino acids. Trimming pared 5 bases from V and 3 bases from J, leaving 11 bases between. The CDR3 protein is CASSPGWGGANVLTF. In DNA, the CDR3 is TGTGCCAGCAGTCCAGGGTGGGGTGGGGCCAACGTCCTGACTTTC.

This chain links TRBV2 with TRBJ1-1; maybe TRBD1 (6 bases). The V end was cut by 6 bases, the J end by 5 bases, with 13 bases between. CDR1 and CDR2 (germline): SNHLY, FYNNEI. The CDR3 extends over 13 amino acids. CDR3 DNA sequence: TGTGCCAGCAGGCCGACAGGACGGACTGAAGCTTTCTTT. It is translated as CASRPTGRTEAFF.

The chain employs TRBV5-4 and TRBJ2-1; D is perhaps TRBD2 (6 bases). This CDR3 has 14 residues. From germline, CDR1 is SGHNT and CDR2 YYREEE (reference sequence). Deletions cut 1 base from V and 15 bases from J, with 20 bases between. The CDR3 sequence is CASSLMGGQGDAFF. Here the CDR3 DNA reads TGTGCCAGCAGCTTGATGGGGGGTCAGGGTGATGCGTTCTTC.

The table lists this clonotype with a few counts. This rearrangement joins TRBV19 to TRBJ2-1, with TRBD1 as a possible D gene (5 bases). The CDR3 consists of 14 residues. V dropped 3 bases and J dropped 2 bases, with 8 bases sitting between them. Germline CDR1 reads LNHDA; CDR2 reads SQIVND (reference sequence). The CDR3 loop is CASSMQGPYNEQFF. CDR3 bases: TGTGCCAGTAGTATGCAGGGCCCCTACAATGAGCAGTTCTTC.

This clonotype was seen a handful of times. The CDR3 region has the DNA TGTGCCACCAGTGAGTCTACAGGGGGCGCTAACTATGGCTACACCTTC. This sequence encodes CATSESTGGANYGYTF. The chain is built from TRBV24-1 and TRBJ1-2; 9 nucleotides agree with TRBD1. The CDR3 contains 16 residues. V lost 4 bases to trimming and J lost 0 bases; unmatched junction nucleotides: 5. Looked up from germline, CDR1 is KGHDR and CDR2 is SFDVKD.

The genes are TRBV5-1 and TRBJ2-1; no definite D call. The ends were cut back, 0 bases at V and 10 bases at J, with 14 bases in the middle. The CDR3 length is 14 residues. Germline V gene sequence: CDR1 SGHRS, CDR2 YFSETQ. DNA of the CDR3: TGCGCCAGCAGCTTGGTAGTAGGTACAAGGGAGCAGTTCTTC. It yields the protein CASSLVVGTREQFF.

At least ten counts were recorded for this clonotype. The chain recombines TRBV12-3 or TRBV12-4 with TRBJ2-1, with D maybe TRBD2 (5 bases). The CDR3 has 17 amino acids. Trimming removed 6 bases at V and 0 bases at J, with 18 bases between. CDR3 bases: TGTGCCAGCAGATCCACAGTTGTAGGGAGCTCCTACAATGAGCAGTTCTTC. Its translation is CASRSTVVGSSYNEQFF.

This clonotype was seen more than once but under ten times. The gene calls are TRBV7-2 and TRBJ2-7; 10 nucleotides agree with TRBD2. In germline, CDR1 is SGHTA, CDR2 FQGNSA. The junction had 9 bases not matched to a gene; V was cut back by 4 bases and J by 3 bases. The CDR3 extends over 16 amino acids. Here the CDR3 reads CASSYSSGRINYEQYV. In DNA, the CDR3 is TGTGCCAGCAGCTATTCTAGCGGGAGAATTAACTACGAGCAGTACGTC.

This chain joins TRBV28 and TRBJ2-4, with D possibly being TRBD2 (5 bases). V was trimmed by 7 bases and J by 7 bases, leaving 17 bases between them. CDR1 is MDHEN and CDR2 is SYDVKM in the germline V gene. The CDR3 has 14 residues. In DNA, the CDR3 is TGTGCCAGCAAAATACCGGGAAGAGAGAACATTCAGTACTTC. Encoded protein: CASKIPGRENIQYF.

The table lists this clonotype with a few counts. V gene TRBV20-1 combines with J gene TRBJ2-7, with TRBD2 identical over 7 bases. CDR1 and CDR2 from the germline V gene are DFQATT and SNEGSKA (reference sequence). V lost 6 bases to trimming and J lost 3 bases; unmatched junction nucleotides: 11. This CDR3 contains 14 residues. CDR3 bases: TGCAGTGCAACCTTGGGACCGGGGGGCTACGAGCAGTACTTC. The encoded protein is CSATLGPGGYEQYF.

The chain employs TRBV7-8 and TRBJ2-2; weak D call: TRBD2 (6 bases). Germline V gene sequence: CDR1 SGHVS, CDR2 FQNEAQ. V lost 2 bases to trimming and J lost 2 bases, with 18 bases between them. The length of the CDR3 is 18 residues. DNA for the CDR3: TGTGCCAGCAGCTTACCCAAACTAGCCCCAGAAAACACCGGGGAGCTGTTTTTT. Its translation is CASSLPKLAPENTGELFF.

This clonotype was seen more than once but under ten times. The chain combines TRBV12-3 or TRBV12-4 with TRBJ2-3; D might be TRBD1 (5 bases). There are 13 residues in the CDR3. V lost 5 bases, J lost 6 bases, and 12 bases lay in between. CDR3: CASSRRVPDTQYF. CDR3 sequence (DNA): TGTGCCAGCAGTCGCAGGGTTCCGGATACGCAGTATTTT.